Given below is one T cell receptor (beta chain) in context. Its antigen is not known. The data derive from a study of OX40 agonist ivuxolimab in advanced cancers. Assay used: immunoSEQ multiplex PCR; TCRdb lists only in-frame clones, some missing. The data show tens of thousands of clones, over 75% seen once. This CDR3 is 14 amino acids long. The V segment lost 0 bases and the J segment 2 bases; nucleotides outside the gene matches: 0. The germline gives CDR1 LGHNA, CDR2 YNFKEQ. General study results and limits: CD4+ and CD8+ T cells in blood underwent clonal expansion by week 6 at 0.1 to 3.0 mg/kg. Still undetermined is the antigen specificity of the expanded peripheral T cells. Fewer expanded clones were found on average in CD4+ than in CD8+ T cells.

With baseline, cycle 4 day 1, and cycle 7 day 1 as timepoints, blood was sampled. V gene TRBV4-2 combines with J gene TRBJ2-7; 8 bases align to TRBD1. Material: CD4+ or CD8+ T cells sorted from blood, obtained in a trial of the OX40 agonist ivuxolimab. The sequence was obtained from an adult with an advanced solid tumor such as melanoma, head and neck, liver or kidney cancer. The CDR3 region has the DNA TGTGCCAGCAGCCAAGAACAGGGGGCCTACGAGCAGTACTTC. Amino acid sequence: CASSQEQGAYEQYF.